This T cell receptor beta chain is from a study of cytomegalovirus exposure and HLA in healthy donors. Study background: Genotyping showed less than 85% of 398 donors falling in the Caucasian-associated ancestry cluster.

Vbeta (60) and Jbeta (13) primers were used in the PCR. Repertoires were generated with immunoSEQ multiplex PCR, while TCRdb's copy carries only in-frame clones and drops some. This sample has about 130,000 clones, with 66% found just once. In its sample, this clone was seen a few times. This specimen includes other DNA sequences encoding the same CDR3. The V and J ends lost 4 bases and 1 base, in that order; junction bases with no gene match: 5. The CDR3 is 15 residues long. CDR1 and CDR2 from the germline V gene are MGHRA and YSYEKL. The sequence was obtained from a human donor in good health. The sequencing sample was made of PBMCs. The chain carries TRBV4-1 and TRBJ2-7, with TRBD1 matching over 9 bases. The chain's CDR3 is CASSPGQGVSYEQYF. CDR3 bases: TGCGCCAGCAGCCCGGGACAGGGTGTGTCCTACGAGCAGTACTTC.